This TCR beta chain was obtained from a study of vaccination effects on CD4 cells after COVID-19. Study conclusions and caveats: Clones of infection and vaccine origin contracted markedly late after vaccination.

CD4+ T cells specific for antigen were expanded with viral peptide pools by the ViraFEST assay before sequencing. Cultured cells yielded isolated CD4+ T cells after about ten days. PBMC were cultured at a few million per well with roughly 9.7 IU/ml IL-2 and approximately 10 ug/ml peptides. On both days 3 and 7, half of the culture medium was replaced with IL-2 medium. Produced via immunoSEQ multiplex PCR; TCRdb's table is partial and in-frame only. The table shows 11,000 to 15,000 clones, with around 80% occurring only once. The germline V gene has CDR1 LGHDT and CDR2 YNNKEL (reference sequence). The CDR3 covers 12 residues. V lost 3 bases, J lost 6 bases, and 9 bases lay in between. This clone appeared a few times. Its specificity is not known.

The rearrangement uses TRBV3-1 (or the pseudogene TRBV3-2) and TRBJ2-7; D unresolved. The starting material was CD4+ T cells from PBMCs cultured with HCoV-229E spike peptides, obtained before COVID-19 vaccination. This TCR derives from a human donor who received a COVID-19 vaccine. DNA for the CDR3: TGTGCCAGCAGCCATAACTCAGGCGAGCAGTACTTC. This translates into CASSHNSGEQYF.